This TCR beta chain appears in the sequencing data of a study of blood T cells in healthy people across ages. Looking at the study overall: Template switching retrieved approximately one barcoded beta molecule for each two T cells. Study conclusions and caveats: More naive CD4+ cells and higher diversity were found in long-lived than in aged donors. CMV status of donors was unknown, possibly confounding expanded clonotype changes.

The CDR3 is made up of 13 amino acids. Trimming pared 8 bases from V and 13 bases from J, leaving 21 bases between. Germline CDR1 reads MNHEY; CDR2 reads SMNVEV (reference sequence). Concerning this clonotype: Its antigen is not known.

PCR was performed a second time for roughly 7 to 12 cycles using a sample-barcoded 5' primer and a J-beta primer mix. TCRdb redid the calling of the 5' RACE reads with MiXCR, one entry per CDR3 protein. The data hold hundreds of thousands of distinct CDR3 sequences, with 58% observed a single time. Sequencing was done on a sample of blood. V usage is TRBV27 and J usage is TRBJ2-1, with a possible D match to TRBD2 (5 bases). The source is a man aged 25-40 years in good health. This CDR3 reads CASLFRTGETQFF. The CDR3 nucleotides read TGTGCCAGCCTTTTTAGGACTGGGGAGACCCAGTTCTTC.